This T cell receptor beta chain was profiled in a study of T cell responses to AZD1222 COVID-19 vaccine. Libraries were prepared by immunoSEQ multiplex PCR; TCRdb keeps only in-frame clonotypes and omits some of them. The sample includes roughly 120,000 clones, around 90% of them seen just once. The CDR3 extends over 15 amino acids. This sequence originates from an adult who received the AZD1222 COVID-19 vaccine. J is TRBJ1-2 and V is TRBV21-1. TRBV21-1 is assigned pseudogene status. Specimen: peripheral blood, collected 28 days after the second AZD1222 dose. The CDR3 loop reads CASSNVDALPGGYTF. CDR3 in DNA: TGTGCCAGCAGCAACGTGGACGCCCTACCGGGGGGCTACACCTTC.